The rows below give T cell receptor beta chains drawn from one sample of a study of cytotoxic CD8 clonotypes in ibrutinib-treated CLL. Data came from immunoSEQ multiplex PCR; TCRdb stores just in-frame clones and leaves some out. The profile shows about 120,000 clones, 50% to 65% of them singletons. Sequenced material: PBMCs, taken after 24 months of ibrutinib treatment. These receptor sequences come from a human donor with chronic lymphocytic leukemia. Both conserved end residues are part of each CDR3. The D gene is left open where the match is weak. Not all rows give a size; the values are once, few, many and, for expanded clones, a class.

TRBD1	TRBV6-5	few	TRBJ1-2	TGTGCCAGCAGTTACGGGACAGGGTTAGATGGCTACACCTTC	CASSYGTGLDGYTF
.	TRBV14	few	TRBJ2-7	TGTGCCAGCAGCCAAGTAATACACGAGCAGTACTTC	CASSQVIHEQYF
.	TRBV2	once	TRBJ1-1	TGTGCCAGCAGCCCGGGCCGAGACCCTGAAGCTTTCTTT	CASSPGRDPEAFF
TRBD1	TRBV5-4	few	TRBJ2-2	TGTGCCAGCAGCCTCGGGACAGGGGACACCGGGGAGCTGTTTTTT	CASSLGTGDTGELFF
TRBD1	TRBV29-1	.	TRBJ1-1	TGCAGCGTGTTACAGGGGTTTGGTTCAGCTTTCTTT	CSVLQGFGSAFF
.	TRBV14	.	TRBJ2-7	TGTGCCAGCAGCCAAGGCACCCCCCGGTACGAGCAGTACTTC	CASSQGTPRYEQYF
.	TRBV9	.	TRBJ2-3	TGTGCCAGCAGCCGCCTCCCCACAGATACGCAGTATTTT	CASSRLPTDTQYF
TRBD1	TRBV19	.	TRBJ2-1	TGTGCCAGTAGCCATAGGGACAGGGGCTACAATGAGCAGTTCTTC	CASSHRDRGYNEQFF
TRBD1	TRBV6-1	.	TRBJ1-1	TGTGCCAGCAGTCCCGGGACAGGGTACACTGAAGCTTTCTTT	CASSPGTGYTEAFF
.	TRBV7-8	.	TRBJ2-3	TGTGCCAGCAGAAGGACCCTCAGGGGGGGGCTGGGGGATACGCAGTATTTT	CASRRTLRGGLGDTQYF
.	TRBV28	.	TRBJ1-2	TGTGCCAGCAGTTTGCCCACGGGGGCACCTAACTATGGCTACACCTTC	CASSLPTGAPNYGYTF
.	TRBV19	few	TRBJ2-6	TGTGCCAGTAGCGCCCTGGCGGGTTCTGGGGCCAACGTCCTGACTTTC	CASSALAGSGANVLTF
TRBD2	TRBV9	.	TRBJ2-5	TGTGCCAGCAGCGCACAAGCGGGGGTTCAAGAGACCCAGTACTTC	CASSAQAGVQETQYF
.	TRBV19	many	TRBJ1-4	TGTGCCAGTAGTATAGTCTGGGAGGCTAATGAAAAACTGTTTTTT	CASSIVWEANEKLFF
.	TRBV11-2	once	TRBJ2-7	TGTGCCAGCAGCTTAGGCGGCGTCGAGCAGTACTTC	CASSLGGVEQYF
.	TRBV2	.	TRBJ2-3	TGTGCCAGCAGTGCTCCGGGACTGAACACAGATACGCAGTATTTT	CASSAPGLNTDTQYF
TRBD2	TRBV25-1	.	TRBJ2-2	TGTGCCAGCAGTGAACGCGGGGGGCGCGCGAACACCGGGGAGCTGTTTTTT	CASSERGGRANTGELFF
TRBD1	TRBV25-1	many	TRBJ1-1	TGTGCCAGCAGCGCTAGACAGGGGGTACGAGAAGGGGACACTGAAGCTTTCTTT	CASSARQGVREGDTEAFF
.	TRBV6-6	many	TRBJ1-6	TGTGCCAGCAGCCCGGTCCTTGGGGTTTCACCCCTCCACTTT	CASSPVLGVSPLHF